These 27 T cell receptor beta chains originate from one sample sequenced in a study of cytomegalovirus exposure and HLA in healthy donors. Amplification used 60 Vbeta primers and 13 Jbeta primers. Clones were read by immunoSEQ multiplex PCR, and TCRdb kept only the in-frame ones, dropping some. The sample lists about 140,000 clones, roughly four fifths occurring once. Sequencing was carried out using PBMCs. The receptors shown here come from a middle-aged woman in good health and CMV-seronegative.

The chain joins TRBV7-9 to TRBJ2-3; no clear D. Germline-derived CDR1 and CDR2 are SEHNR and FQNEAQ (reference sequence). The CDR3 totals 13 residues. V lost 2 bases, J lost 6 bases, and 9 bases lay in between. The CDR3 region is CASSLISSDTQYF. The CDR3 nucleotides read TGTGCCAGCAGCTTAATTTCGAGCGATACGCAGTATTTT.

This chain uses TRBV10-3 with TRBJ1-5, with a tentative D call TRBD1 (5 bases). The germline CDR1 and CDR2 sequences are ENHRY and SYGVKD. This CDR3 has 14 amino acids. V shed 10 bases and J shed 4 bases, with 17 bases lying between them. CDR3 loop: CATKLAGNNQPQHF. In DNA form, the CDR3 reads TGTGCCACCAAGTTGGCAGGGAATAATCAGCCCCAGCATTTT.

The V and J genes are TRBV4-3 and TRBJ1-2, with 7 bases lining up with TRBD1. Germline V gene data show CDR1 as LGHNA and CDR2 as YSLEER. This CDR3 comprises 14 residues. J gave up 4 bases and V 1 base, and 3 bases lay outside the gene matches. Written as DNA, the CDR3 is TGCGCCAGCAGCCAAGGGGACAGCCTCTATGGCTACACCTTC. Protein: CASSQGDSLYGYTF.

The V gene is TRBV18, the J gene TRBJ1-5, with 10 bases aligning to TRBD1. CDR1 KGHSH and CDR2 LQKENI come from the germline V gene. V lost 3 bases to trimming and J lost 7 bases; unmatched junction nucleotides: 6. The CDR3 loop spans 15 amino acids. This CDR3 is CASSPGTGDRQPQHF. The CDR3 DNA reads as TGTGCCAGCTCACCTGGGACAGGGGATCGGCAGCCCCAGCATTTT.

This clone was detected only a few times. The chain carries TRBV18 and TRBJ1-1; D ambiguous. Per the germline V gene, CDR1 is KGHSH and CDR2 is LQKENI. CDR3 length: 15 amino acids. The V end lost 4 bases, the J end lost 1 base, and 13 bases lay between the germline ends. CDR3: CASSRLADENTEAFF. The CDR3 DNA is TGTGCCAGCTCACGATTAGCGGACGAGAACACTGAAGCTTTCTTT. Using reference TRBV18 and TRBJ1-1 for the parts outside the CDR3, the full variable domain is NAGVMQNPRHLVRRRGQEARLRCSPMKGHSHVYWYRQLPEEGLKFMVYLQKENIIDESGMPKERFSAEFPKEGPSILRIQQVVRGDSAAYFCASSRLADENTEAFFGQGTRLTVV.

The genes are TRBV5-6 and TRBJ2-3, with 8 bases fitting TRBD1. Germline V gene sequence: CDR1 SGHDT, CDR2 YYEEEE. The V gene end was trimmed by 3 bases and the J gene end by 1 base; junction bases not matched to a gene: 1. The CDR3 spans 14 residues. The CDR3, as DNA: TGTGCCAGCAGCTCGGGACAGGGCACAGATACGCAGTATTTT. Amino acid sequence: CASSSGQGTDTQYF.

The chain uses TRBV5-1 and TRBJ2-7, with 7 bases aligning to TRBD1. In germline, CDR1 is SGHRS, CDR2 YFSETQ. Losses at the gene ends were 6 bases for V and 1 base for J; bases not matched to a gene: 4. The CDR3 has 13 residues. CDR3 residues: CASNPGQSYEQYF. The CDR3 region has the DNA TGCGCCAGCAACCCGGGACAGTCCTACGAGCAGTACTTC. Variable domain in full (rest from reference TRBV5-1 and TRBJ2-7): KAGVTQTPRYLIKTRGQQVTLSCSPISGHRSVSWYQQTPGQGLQFLFEYFSETQRNKGNFPGRFSGRQFSNSRSEMNVSTLELGDSALYLCASNPGQSYEQYFGPGTRLTVT.

The gene calls are TRBV7-2 and TRBJ1-1; no reliable D call. Germline V gene lookup returns CDR1 SGHTA and CDR2 FQGNSA. The CDR3 extends over 13 amino acids. V dropped 2 bases and J dropped 3 bases, with 7 bases sitting between them. The CDR3 loop reads CASSLTTDTEAFF. The CDR3 DNA is TGTGCCAGCAGCTTAACAACAGACACTGAAGCTTTCTTT.

The chain links TRBV6-5 to TRBJ1-4; the match to TRBD1 covers 10 bases. CDR1 and CDR2 (germline): MNHEY, SVGAGI. V trimming: 5 bases; J trimming: 8 bases; junction bases outside the gene matches: 5. This CDR3 contains 14 residues. The CDR3 DNA sequence: TGTGCCAGCAGTCCCGGGACAGGGGTCGAAAAACTGTTTTTT. Protein: CASSPGTGVEKLFF.

In this sample, this clone turned up a few times. The rearrangement joins TRBV4-2 to TRBJ1-2, with TRBD1 as a possible D gene (5 bases). The V end lost 0 bases, the J end lost 6 bases, and 17 bases lay between the germline ends. This CDR3 is built from 16 residues. CDR1 LGHNA and CDR2 YNFKEQ come from the germline V gene. For the CDR3, the DNA is TGTGCCAGCAGCCAAGATTCCCTTTTACGGGGGGATGGCTACACCTTC. This codes for CASSQDSLLRGDGYTF.

This rearrangement joins TRBV5-1 to TRBJ2-1; 11 positions agree with TRBD2. The CDR3 contains 16 residues. The J segment lost 9 bases and the V segment lost 3 bases, leaving 11 bases of the junction unmatched. Germline lookup yields CDR1 SGHRS and CDR2 YFSETQ. CDR3 sequence reads: CASSSHLAGGTIEQFF. The CDR3 region has the DNA TGCGCCAGCAGCTCCCATTTAGCGGGGGGGACTATTGAGCAGTTCTTC.

The sample holds a few counts of this clone. The J gene is TRBJ2-3, the V gene TRBV6-5, with D maybe TRBD1 (6 bases). Trimming took off 6 bases at V and 2 bases at J, with 15 bases between the two ends. This CDR3 spans 15 amino acids. Germline V gene data show CDR1 as MNHEY and CDR2 as SVGAGI. The CDR3 reads CASSPRQASTDTQYF. The DNA of the CDR3 is TGTGCCAGCAGCCCAAGACAGGCGTCCACAGATACGCAGTATTTT.

Here the CDR3 reads CASGTAFQETQYF. CDR3 nucleotide sequence: TGCGCCAGCGGGACAGCCTTTCAAGAGACCCAGTACTTC. The chain is built from TRBV4-1 and TRBJ2-5; 7 bases match TRBD1. V lost 8 bases and J lost 2; bases outside the gene matches: 5. Germline V gene sequence: CDR1 MGHRA, CDR2 YSYEKL. The CDR3 is 13 amino acids.

The gene calls are TRBV14 and TRBJ1-1; D may be TRBD1 (6 bases). Looked up from germline, CDR1 is SGHDN and CDR2 is FVKESK. There are 13 residues in the CDR3. Trimming pared 4 bases from V and 5 bases from J, leaving 11 bases between. The CDR3 loop reads CASSRSRGTEAFF. The DNA of the CDR3 is TGTGCCAGCAGCCGGTCGAGGGGGACTGAAGCTTTCTTT.

As for this clone: Other DNA sequences in the same sample also yield this CDR3. The genes are TRBV28 and TRBJ1-1, with D unresolved. This CDR3 has 12 amino acids. Germline CDR1 and CDR2: MDHEN and SYDVKM. V was pared by 3 bases and J by 0 bases, with 2 bases between. The CDR3 protein is CASSFMNTEAFF. CDR3 DNA sequence: TGTGCCAGCAGTTTCATGAACACTGAAGCTTTCTTT.

The V and J genes are TRBV5-1 and TRBJ1-1, with D perhaps matching TRBD1 (6 bases). The CDR3 is 12 amino acids. Trimming left V 2 bases short and J 6 bases short, with 8 bases between. Germline V gene lookup returns CDR1 SGHRS and CDR2 YFSETQ. In nucleotides, the CDR3 is TGCGCCAGCAGCTTACAGGGACCTGAAGCTTTCTTT. It codes for CASSLQGPEAFF. Full variable domain (missing parts from reference TRBV5-1 and TRBJ1-1): KAGVTQTPRYLIKTRGQQVTLSCSPISGHRSVSWYQQTPGQGLQFLFEYFSETQRNKGNFPGRFSGRQFSNSRSEMNVSTLELGDSALYLCASSLQGPEAFFGQGTRLTVV.

This chain connects TRBV23-1 to TRBJ2-5, with 7 bases fitting TRBD1. TRBV23-1 is sorted into the ORF group, with uncertain function. V dropped 10 bases and J dropped 0; count of bases not matched to a gene: 8. This CDR3 is built from 14 residues. The CDR3 sequence is CAIPPDRDQETQYF. The CDR3, as DNA: TGCGCCATCCCTCCCGACAGGGACCAAGAGACCCAGTACTTC.

This clone turned up a few times. V usage is TRBV6-5 and J usage is TRBJ2-7; no definite D call. This CDR3 has 11 residues. Germline V gives CDR1 MNHEY, CDR2 SVGAGI. With 5 bases removed from V and 5 bases from J, the gap between germline ends came to 7 bases. The CDR3 loop reads CASSDMDEQYF. CDR3 nucleotides: TGTGCCAGCAGTGACATGGACGAGCAGTACTTC.

V is TRBV7-2 and J is TRBJ1-6; possible D gene TRBD1, 6 bases. Trimming removed 5 bases at V and 2 bases at J, with 19 bases between. The CDR3 extends over 18 amino acids. Germline values: CDR1 SGHTA, CDR2 FQGNSA. CDR3 bases: TGTGCCAGCAGCCAAGGTCGTCGGGGGGCGCCCTATAATTCACCCCTCCACTTT. Amino acids: CASSQGRRGAPYNSPLHF.

The rearrangement uses TRBV13 and TRBJ1-5, with 7 bases lining up with TRBD1. The CDR3 spans 14 residues. Unmatched junction bases numbered 2, after V lost 3 bases and J lost 3 bases. Germline values: CDR1 PRHDT, CDR2 FYEKMQ (reference sequence). The CDR3 nucleotides are TGTGCCAGCAGCTTGGGACAGATCAATCAGCCCCAGCATTTT. It yields the protein CASSLGQINQPQHF.

This clone has only one observation. The V call is TRBV11-2, the J call TRBJ2-7, with 9 bases matching TRBD2. This CDR3 is 15 amino acids long. J lost 2 bases, V lost 4 bases, and 6 bases had no gene match. Per the germline V gene, CDR1 is SGHAT and CDR2 is FQNNGV. CDR3 nucleotide sequence: TGTGCCAGCAGCTCCTCTAGCGGGGCAGCCTACGAGCAGTACTTC. Translated, it gives CASSSSSGAAYEQYF. The full variable domain, in which reference TRBV11-2 and TRBJ2-7 provide the parts outside the CDR3, is EAGVAQSPRYKIIEKRQSVAFWCNPISGHATLYWYQQILGQGPKLLIQFQNNGVVDDSQLPKDRFSAERLKGVDSTLKIQPAKLEDSAVYLCASSSSSGAAYEQYFGPGTRLTVT.

This clone was counted a single time. The chain is built from TRBV7-6 and TRBJ1-4, with D hard to call. This CDR3 contains 15 residues. The V gene lost 5 bases and the J gene lost 4 bases, with 14 bases spanning the gap. Germline CDR1 is SGHVS and CDR2 is FNYEAQ. The CDR3 region is CASSRRAGGNEKLFF. DNA for the CDR3: TGTGCCAGCAGCCGCCGGGCGGGCGGTAATGAAAAACTGTTTTTT.

The gene calls are TRBV19 and TRBJ2-7; D not certain. Trimming took off 5 bases at V and 0 bases at J, with 11 bases between the two ends. This CDR3 spans 14 amino acids. CDR1 and CDR2 (germline): LNHDA, SQIVND (reference sequence). The CDR3 region is CASSVSYSSYEQYF. The CDR3 coding sequence is TGTGCCAGTAGTGTGTCGTACAGCTCCTACGAGCAGTACTTC. The variable domain in full, completed from reference TRBV19 and TRBJ2-7, reads DGGITQSPKYLFRKEGQNVTLSCEQNLNHDAMYWYRQDPGQGLRLIYYSQIVNDFQKGDIAEGYSVSREKKESFPLTVTSAQKNPTAFYLCASSVSYSSYEQYFGPGTRLTVT.

V is TRBV7-9 and J is TRBJ2-3, with 14 bases matching TRBD2. The V gene's germline CDR1 is SEHNR and CDR2 FQNEAQ (reference sequence). V lost 5 bases to trimming and J lost 5 bases; unmatched junction nucleotides: 3. The CDR3 length is 15 residues. CDR3 DNA: TGTGCCAGCAGCCCCGGGACTAGCGGGGGAGATACGCAGTATTTT. It is translated as CASSPGTSGGDTQYF.

This clone turned up a few times. This chain joins TRBV5-1 and TRBJ2-7; D is undetermined. Germline V gene sequence: CDR1 SGHRS, CDR2 YFSETQ. Trimming removed 0 bases from V and 7 bases from J, with 5 bases in between. The CDR3 has 11 residues. The CDR3 nucleotides are TGCGCCAGCAGCTTGGAATCAGAGCAGTACTTC. It is translated as CASSLESEQYF.

The chain joins TRBV7-8 to TRBJ1-1, with D perhaps matching TRBD1 (6 bases). V was trimmed by 1 base and J by 6 bases, leaving 15 bases between them. The CDR3 contains 15 residues. Germline V CDR1 and CDR2: SGHVS, FQNEAQ. The CDR3 DNA reads TGTGCCAGCAGCTTAGAGAACACAGGGATGGCTGAAGCTTTCTTT. Residues: CASSLENTGMAEAFF. The full variable domain, rest sourced from reference TRBV7-8 and TRBJ1-1, is GAGVSQSPRYKVAKRGQDVALRCDPISGHVSLFWYQQALGQGPEFLTYFQNEAQLDKSGLPSDRFFAERPEGSVSTLKIQRTQQEDSAVYLCASSLENTGMAEAFFGQGTRLTVV.

This clone was observed a few times. The chain couples TRBV2 to TRBJ1-1; D gene uncertain. This CDR3 region has 13 residues. Germline lookup yields CDR1 SNHLY and CDR2 FYNNEI. Between the trimmed V and J ends, which lost 8 bases and 3 bases, there was a span of 13 bases. CDR3 DNA sequence: TGTGCCAGCGTCACCAATCAGTACACTGAAGCTTTCTTT. As protein: CASVTNQYTEAFF. The full variable domain, completed using reference TRBV2 and TRBJ1-1, is EPEVTQTPSHQVTQMGQEVILRCVPISNHLYFYWYRQILGQKVEFLVSFYNNEISEKSEIFDDQFSVERPDGSNFTLKIRSTKLEDSAMYFCASVTNQYTEAFFGQGTRLTVV.